This is a list of T cell receptor beta chains from one sample in a study of T-cell memory formation after mild COVID-19. TCRdb re-derived calls from the 5' RACE reads in MiXCR, one entry per CDR3 protein. The table lists tens of thousands of distinct CDR3 sequences, roughly 8% of them singletons. The sample taken for sequencing was PBMCs or a T cell subset sorted from them (not recorded which). The receptors stem from a man aged 18 to 30 who had mild COVID-19 (a few samples of this study predate the infection). Cell type and time point are not known. The CDR3 runs from the conserved cysteine through the conserved F or W. D genes are given only for firm matches. Some rows mark clone size as missing; the rest say once, few, many or name a class of expanded clone.

V,J,size,D,DNA,CDR3
TRBV18,TRBJ1-6,NA,NA,TGTGCCAGCTCACCCGGACGGAATAATTCACCCCTCCACTTT,CASSPGRNNSPLHF
TRBV5-1,TRBJ2-3,medium-sized,NA,TGCGCCAGCAGCTTGGGAATCTCCCAGGATACGCAGTATTTT,CASSLGISQDTQYF
TRBV7-3,TRBJ1-1,NA,NA,TGTGCCAGCAGCTCCGGACAGAACACTGAAGCTTTCTTT,CASSSGQNTEAFF
TRBV6-6,TRBJ2-1,many,TRBD1,TGTGCCAGCAGTTACTCCAACAGGGGACCTTACAATGAGCAGTTCTTC,CASSYSNRGPYNEQFF
TRBV12-3/TRBV12-4,TRBJ2-1,few,TRBD2,TGTGCCAGCAGTTTATCCGCGGGGGGGGATTCTGAGCAGTTCTTC,CASSLSAGGDSEQFF
TRBV5-1,TRBJ1-2,few,TRBD1,TGCGCCAGCAGCGTACAGACAGGGGACGGCTACACCTTC,CASSVQTGDGYTF
TRBV12-3/TRBV12-4,TRBJ2-3,many,NA,TGTGCCAGCAGTTTAGAGTCCGGTGGCAGAACGGCAGATACGCAGTATTTT,CASSLESGGRTADTQYF
TRBV4-3,TRBJ1-5,many,NA,TGCGCCAGCAGCCAAGCGGAGAATCAGCCCCAGCATTTT,CASSQAENQPQHF
TRBV15,TRBJ2-3,few,NA,TGTGCCACCAGCGTGCAGAGGGTAGATACGCAGTATTTT,CATSVQRVDTQYF
TRBV4-3,TRBJ1-1,NA,NA,TGCGCCAGCAGCCAAGATCGGAACAATGAAGCTTTCTTT,CASSQDRNNEAFF
TRBV11-3,TRBJ2-1,few,TRBD2,TGTGCCAGCAGCTTAGACCAGGGAGGTAGCGGGGCCTACAATGAGCAGTTCTTC,CASSLDQGGSGAYNEQFF
TRBV7-9,TRBJ1-1,NA,NA,TGTGCCAGCTGGGGGCCTGAAGCTTTCTTT,CASWGPEAFF
TRBV12-3/TRBV12-4,TRBJ1-1,NA,TRBD1,TGTGCCAGCAGTTTAATCCCGACAGGGGGTAACACTGAAGCTTTCTTT,CASSLIPTGGNTEAFF
TRBV5-1,TRBJ1-1,many,NA,TGCGCCAGCAGCTTATACGGTTCGAACACTGAAGCTTTCTTT,CASSLYGSNTEAFF
TRBV3-1,TRBJ2-5,few,NA,TGTGCCAGCAGCCAAGAGGTCGGTGAGACCCAGTACTTC,CASSQEVGETQYF
TRBV5-1,TRBJ1-4,NA,TRBD1,TGCGCCAGCAGCACTCAGACAGGGGAAGGTGAAAAACTGTTTTTT,CASSTQTGEGEKLFF
TRBV4-3,TRBJ2-3,many,NA,TGCGCCAGCAGCAAAGGGGCCGGGGGAGATACGCAGTATTTT,CASSKGAGGDTQYF
TRBV7-8,TRBJ2-2,few,NA,TGTGCCAGCAGGGAGACCGGGGAGCTGTTTTTT,CASRETGELFF
TRBV7-2,TRBJ1-2,NA,NA,TGTGCCAGCAGACCCCCCGGGGGTTACTATGGCTACACCTTC,CASRPPGGYYGYTF
TRBV29-1,TRBJ2-5,NA,TRBD2,TGCAGCGGTTATGCCGGGGGGGAAGAGACCCAGTACTTC,CSGYAGGEETQYF
TRBV7-2,TRBJ2-7,few,NA,TGTGCCAGCAGCTTAGTTGCGGTGGACTCCTACGAGCAGTACTTC,CASSLVAVDSYEQYF
TRBV12-3/TRBV12-4,TRBJ1-1,many,TRBD1,TGTGCCAGCAGTTCCGGGACAGACATTAAGGGGACTGAAGCTTTCTTT,CASSSGTDIKGTEAFF
TRBV20-1,TRBJ1-2,NA,NA,TGCAGTGCTAGTGACCTTACTGCCTATGGCTACACCTTC,CSASDLTAYGYTF
TRBV7-2,TRBJ2-3,NA,TRBD1,TGTGCCAGCAGACCACCGGGACAGGGCTCGGATACGCAGTATTTT,CASRPPGQGSDTQYF
TRBV9,TRBJ2-3,NA,TRBD2,TGTGCCAGCAGCACTACTAGCGGGGGGCCTTTTAACACAGATACGCAGTATTTT,CASSTTSGGPFNTDTQYF
TRBV23-1,TRBJ2-5,NA,TRBD1,TGCGCCAGCAGTCAATCCGGGACAGGGAAAGGACAAGAGACCCAGTACTTC,CASSQSGTGKGQETQYF
TRBV3-1,TRBJ2-7,NA,NA,TGTGCCAGCAGCCAAGAGTCCGGCGGGTTCTCCTACGAGCAGTACTTC,CASSQESGGFSYEQYF
TRBV4-1,TRBJ2-2,NA,NA,TGCGCCAGCAGCCAACCACAGGGAAACACCGGGGAGCTGTTTTTT,CASSQPQGNTGELFF
TRBV20-1,TRBJ1-3,NA,NA,TGCAGTGCTAGACCGGGCCTGGGAAACACCATATATTTT,CSARPGLGNTIYF
TRBV7-2,TRBJ1-1,many,NA,TGTGCCAGCAGCTTACAGGGCATGGACACTGAAGCTTTCTTT,CASSLQGMDTEAFF
TRBV6-5,TRBJ2-6,many,NA,TGTGCCAGCAGTTATGAACAGCCTGGGGCCAACGTCCTGACTTTC,CASSYEQPGANVLTF
TRBV5-1,TRBJ2-2,many,NA,TGCGCCAGCAGCTTGGAACTAGGGGAGCTGTTTTTT,CASSLELGELFF
TRBV12-3/TRBV12-4,TRBJ1-4,NA,NA,TGTGCCAGCAGTCTTTCGGACACGAATGAAAAACTGTTTTTT,CASSLSDTNEKLFF
TRBV12-3/TRBV12-4,TRBJ1-5,few,NA,TGTGCCAGCACCTCACTTAGGGACCGTGGTCAGCCCCAGCATTTT,CASTSLRDRGQPQHF
TRBV11-2,TRBJ2-5,NA,NA,TGTGCCAGCAGCCAGTGGGTGTCAGGAGGAGAGACCCAGTACTTC,CASSQWVSGGETQYF
TRBV12-3/TRBV12-4,TRBJ1-5,many,TRBD1,TGTGCCAGCAGTACACAGGGGACTTTTCAGCCCCAGCATTTT,CASSTQGTFQPQHF